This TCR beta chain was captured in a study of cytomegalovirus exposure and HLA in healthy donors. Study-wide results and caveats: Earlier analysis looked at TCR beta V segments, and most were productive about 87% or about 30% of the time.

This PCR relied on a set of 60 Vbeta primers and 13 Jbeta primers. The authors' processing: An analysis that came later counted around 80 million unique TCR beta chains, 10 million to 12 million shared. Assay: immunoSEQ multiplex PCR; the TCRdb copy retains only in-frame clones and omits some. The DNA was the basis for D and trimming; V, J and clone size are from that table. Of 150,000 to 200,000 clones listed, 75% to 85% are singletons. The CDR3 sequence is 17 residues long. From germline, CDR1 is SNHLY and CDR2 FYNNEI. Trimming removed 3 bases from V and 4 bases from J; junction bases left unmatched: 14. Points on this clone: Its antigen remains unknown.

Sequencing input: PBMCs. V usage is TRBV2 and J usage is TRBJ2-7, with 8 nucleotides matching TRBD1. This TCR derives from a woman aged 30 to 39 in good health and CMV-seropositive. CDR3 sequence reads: CASSEGGVQGGIYEQYF. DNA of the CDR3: TGTGCCAGCAGTGAGGGAGGAGTACAGGGGGGAATATACGAGCAGTACTTC.